This T cell receptor (beta chain) was sequenced during a study of cytomegalovirus exposure and HLA in healthy donors. Study outcomes and limitations: Diagnosis of cytomegalovirus status made by the classifier reportedly showed high specificity and sensitivity. The authors listed 164 TCR beta chains as cytomegalovirus-associated. Researchers reported that a few CMV-associated chains were confirmed in vitro as CMV antigen-specific.

This clone showed up just a few times. Its antigen is unidentified. Germline V lookup: CDR1 SGHRS, CDR2 YFSETQ. This CDR3 is 17 amino acids long. Trimming pared 2 bases from V and 0 bases from J, leaving 12 bases between. The assay was immunoSEQ multiplex PCR, and TCRdb's table has in-frame clones only and misses some. In the table there are hundreds of thousands of clones, less than 95% of which are singletons. Sample: PBMCs. The source is a woman aged 30 to 39 in good health and CMV-seronegative. The chain combines TRBV5-1 with TRBJ2-6; possible D gene TRBD2, 5 bases. The CDR3, as DNA: TGCGCCAGCAGCTTTTGGAGGCAACCCTCTGGGGCCAACGTCCTGACTTTC. It is translated as CASSFWRQPSGANVLTF.